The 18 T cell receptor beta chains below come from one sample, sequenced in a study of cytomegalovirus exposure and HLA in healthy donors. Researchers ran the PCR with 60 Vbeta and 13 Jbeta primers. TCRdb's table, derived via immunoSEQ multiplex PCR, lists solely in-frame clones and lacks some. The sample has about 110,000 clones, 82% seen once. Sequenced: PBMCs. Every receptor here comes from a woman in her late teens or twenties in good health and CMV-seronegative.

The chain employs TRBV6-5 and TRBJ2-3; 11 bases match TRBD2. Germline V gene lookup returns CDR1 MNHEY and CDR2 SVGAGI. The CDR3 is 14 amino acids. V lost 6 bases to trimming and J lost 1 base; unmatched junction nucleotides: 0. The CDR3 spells CASRTSGGTDTQYF. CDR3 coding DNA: TGTGCCAGCAGGACTAGCGGGGGCACAGATACGCAGTATTTT.

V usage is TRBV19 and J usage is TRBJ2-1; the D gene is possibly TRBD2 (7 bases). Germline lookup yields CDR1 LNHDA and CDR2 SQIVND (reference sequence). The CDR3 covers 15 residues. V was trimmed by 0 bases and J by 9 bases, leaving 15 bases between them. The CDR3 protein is CASSIESRGGVEQFF. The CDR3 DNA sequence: TGTGCCAGTAGTATAGAGTCCAGAGGGGGGGTTGAGCAGTTCTTC. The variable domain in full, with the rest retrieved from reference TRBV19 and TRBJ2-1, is DGGITQSPKYLFRKEGQNVTLSCEQNLNHDAMYWYRQDPGQGLRLIYYSQIVNDFQKGDIAEGYSVSREKKESFPLTVTSAQKNPTAFYLCASSIESRGGVEQFFGPGTRLTVL.

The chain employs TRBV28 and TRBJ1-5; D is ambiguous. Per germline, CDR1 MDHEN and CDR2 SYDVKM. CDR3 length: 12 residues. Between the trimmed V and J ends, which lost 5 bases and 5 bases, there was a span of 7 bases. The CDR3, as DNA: TGTGCCAGCAGTCCTCTTGATCAGCCCCAGCATTTT. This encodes CASSPLDQPQHF. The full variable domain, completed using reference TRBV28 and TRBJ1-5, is DVKVTQSSRYLVKRTGEKVFLECVQDMDHENMFWYRQDPGLGLRLIYFSYDVKMKEKGDIPEGYSVSREKKERFSLILESASTNQTSMYLCASSPLDQPQHFGDGTRLSIL.

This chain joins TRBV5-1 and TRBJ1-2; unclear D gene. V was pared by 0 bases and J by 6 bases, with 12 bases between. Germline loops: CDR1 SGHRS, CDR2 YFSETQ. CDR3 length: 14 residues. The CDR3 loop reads CASSLEVVGHGYTF. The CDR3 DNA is TGCGCCAGCAGCTTGGAGGTCGTGGGCCATGGCTACACCTTC. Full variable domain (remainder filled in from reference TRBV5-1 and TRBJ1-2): KAGVTQTPRYLIKTRGQQVTLSCSPISGHRSVSWYQQTPGQGLQFLFEYFSETQRNKGNFPGRFSGRQFSNSRSEMNVSTLELGDSALYLCASSLEVVGHGYTFGSGTRLTVV.

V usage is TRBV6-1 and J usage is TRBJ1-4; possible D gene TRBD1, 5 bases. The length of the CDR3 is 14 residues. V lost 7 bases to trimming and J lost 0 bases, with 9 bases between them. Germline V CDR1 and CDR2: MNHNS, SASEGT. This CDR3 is CASKPTATNEKLFF. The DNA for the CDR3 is TGTGCCAGCAAACCGACAGCAACTAATGAAAAACTGTTTTTT.

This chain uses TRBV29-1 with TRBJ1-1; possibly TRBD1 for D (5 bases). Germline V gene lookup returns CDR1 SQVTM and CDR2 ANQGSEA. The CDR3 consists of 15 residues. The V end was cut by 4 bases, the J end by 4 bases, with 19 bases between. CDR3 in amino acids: CSVAFISGFGTEAFF. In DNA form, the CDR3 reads TGCAGCGTTGCTTTTATCTCAGGGTTCGGCACTGAAGCTTTCTTT.

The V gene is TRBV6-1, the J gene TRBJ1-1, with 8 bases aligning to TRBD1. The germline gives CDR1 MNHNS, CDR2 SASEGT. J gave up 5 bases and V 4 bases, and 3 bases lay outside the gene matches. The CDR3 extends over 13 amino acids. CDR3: CASSGYRGTEAFF. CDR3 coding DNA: TGTGCCAGCAGTGGGTACAGGGGGACTGAAGCTTTCTTT.

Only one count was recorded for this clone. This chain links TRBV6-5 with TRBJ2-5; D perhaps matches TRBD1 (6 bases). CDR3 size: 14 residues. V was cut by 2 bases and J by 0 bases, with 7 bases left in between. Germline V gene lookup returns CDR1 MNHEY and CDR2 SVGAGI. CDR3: CASSYHRDQETQYF. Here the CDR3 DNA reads TGTGCCAGCAGTTACCACAGGGACCAAGAGACCCAGTACTTC.

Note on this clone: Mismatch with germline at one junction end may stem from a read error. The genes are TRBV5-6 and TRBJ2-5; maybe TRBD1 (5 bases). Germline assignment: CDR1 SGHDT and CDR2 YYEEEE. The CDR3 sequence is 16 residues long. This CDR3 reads CVSSSLFRQFQETQYF. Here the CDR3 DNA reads TGTGTCAGCAGCTCCCTATTCAGACAGTTCCAAGAGACCCAGTACTTC.

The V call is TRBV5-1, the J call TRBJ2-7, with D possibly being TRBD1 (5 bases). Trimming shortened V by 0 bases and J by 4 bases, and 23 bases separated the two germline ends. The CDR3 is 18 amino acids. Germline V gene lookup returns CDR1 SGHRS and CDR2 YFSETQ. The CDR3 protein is CASSLVGRNRTNLYEQYV. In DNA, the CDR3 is TGCGCCAGCAGCTTGGTGGGGCGCAATCGGACAAATCTTTACGAGCAGTACGTC.

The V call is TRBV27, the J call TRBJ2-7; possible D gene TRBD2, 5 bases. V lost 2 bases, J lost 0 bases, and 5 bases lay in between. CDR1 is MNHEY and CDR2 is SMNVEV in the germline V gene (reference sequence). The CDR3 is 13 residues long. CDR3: CASSLEGSYEQYF. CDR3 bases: TGTGCCAGCAGTTTAGAGGGCTCCTACGAGCAGTACTTC.

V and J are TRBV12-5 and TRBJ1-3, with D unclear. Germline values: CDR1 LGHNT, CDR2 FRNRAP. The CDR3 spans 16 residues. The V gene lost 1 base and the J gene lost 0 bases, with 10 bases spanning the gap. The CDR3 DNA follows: TGTGCTAGTGGTTTGGGGGATGGGAGCTCTGGAAACACCATATATTTT. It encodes CASGLGDGSSGNTIYF.

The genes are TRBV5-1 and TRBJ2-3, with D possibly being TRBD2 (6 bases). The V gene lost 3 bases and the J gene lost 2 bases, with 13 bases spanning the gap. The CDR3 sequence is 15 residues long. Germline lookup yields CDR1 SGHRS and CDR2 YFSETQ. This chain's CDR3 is CASSSSGDPTDTQYF. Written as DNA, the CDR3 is TGCGCCAGCAGCTCTTCGGGGGACCCCACAGATACGCAGTATTTT.

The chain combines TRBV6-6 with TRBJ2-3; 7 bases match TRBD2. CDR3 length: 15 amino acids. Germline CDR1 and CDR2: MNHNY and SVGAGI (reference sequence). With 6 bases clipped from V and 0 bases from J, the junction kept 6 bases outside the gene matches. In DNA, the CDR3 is TGTGCCAGCAGCCGAACTAGCGTTAGCACAGATACGCAGTATTTT. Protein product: CASSRTSVSTDTQYF.

CDR3 sequence: CSAPGNYNNEQFF. The CDR3 DNA is TGCAGCGCCCCGGGGAACTACAACAATGAGCAGTTCTTC. This chain links TRBV29-1 with TRBJ2-1, with D maybe TRBD2 (5 bases). The CDR3 has 13 residues. Trimming pared 7 bases from V and 5 bases from J, leaving 15 bases between. The V gene's germline CDR1 is SQVTM and CDR2 ANQGSEA.

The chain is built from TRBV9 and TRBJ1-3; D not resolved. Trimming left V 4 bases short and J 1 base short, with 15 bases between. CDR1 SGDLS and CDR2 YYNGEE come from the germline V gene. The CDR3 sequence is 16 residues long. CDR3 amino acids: CASSPSIAPSGNTIYF. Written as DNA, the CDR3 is TGTGCCAGCAGCCCTTCCATAGCTCCTTCTGGAAACACCATATATTTT.

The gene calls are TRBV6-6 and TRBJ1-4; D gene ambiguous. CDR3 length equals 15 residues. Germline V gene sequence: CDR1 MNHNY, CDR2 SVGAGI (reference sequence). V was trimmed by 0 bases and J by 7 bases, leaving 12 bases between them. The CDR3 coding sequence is TGTGCCAGCAGTTACTCGGAGGGTCTCGGTGAAAAACTGTTTTTT. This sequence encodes CASSYSEGLGEKLFF.

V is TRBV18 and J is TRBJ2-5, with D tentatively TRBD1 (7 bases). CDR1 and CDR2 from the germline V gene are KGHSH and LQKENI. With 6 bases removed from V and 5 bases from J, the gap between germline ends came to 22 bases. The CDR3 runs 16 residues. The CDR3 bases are TGTGCCAGCTCCCCTGGGACTCCCCCAGGGGGGGAGACCCAGTACTTC. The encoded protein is CASSPGTPPGGETQYF.